A selection of T cell receptor beta chains follows, all from one sample in a study of breast tumors, draining lymph nodes, adjacent tissues. TCRdb re-derived calls from the multiplex PCR reads in MiXCR, one entry per CDR3 protein. The sample gives 150,000 to 200,000 distinct CDR3 sequences, approximately 30% of which show up once; about 4.1% is in the top ten. Specimen: axillary lymph node tissue. The receptors come from a female donor with breast cancer. Some clones in this sample may be carry-over from other donors' samples. Each CDR3 is given with its conserved first and last residue. The order of the fields is V gene, CDR3 protein.

V gene: TRBV6-5; CDR3 protein: CASSHGDYAGNTIYF
V gene: TRBV5-1; CDR3 protein: CASSLAGQARSPLHF
V gene: TRBV2; CDR3 protein: CASSPPGQGMNEQFF
V gene: TRBV28; CDR3 protein: CASSVLGANYGYTF
V gene: TRBV7-2; CDR3 protein: CASSRDRGSYEQYF
V gene: TRBV11-2; CDR3 protein: CASSLVPGQRVYEQYF
V gene: TRBV4-1; CDR3 protein: CASSQGRGGDTQYF
V gene: TRBV4-1; CDR3 protein: CASSHTGDTEAFF
V gene: TRBV20-1; CDR3 protein: CSASSTGGQPQHF
V gene: TRBV24-1; CDR3 protein: CATSGGDTQYF
V gene: TRBV9; CDR3 protein: CASSVVPTSFYEQYF
V gene: TRBV5-6; CDR3 protein: CVPFRVAIFLCANYGYTF
V gene: TRBV24-1; CDR3 protein: CATGFGNTGELSW
V gene: TRBV20-1; CDR3 protein: CSASGDRGTYNEQFF
V gene: TRBV11-2; CDR3 protein: CASSLGGGFEANYGYTF
V gene: TRBV20-1; CDR3 protein: CSAPPRTGQSSPLHF
V gene: TRBV2; CDR3 protein: CASSEQDSSSEQYF
V gene: TRBV29-1; CDR3 protein: CSVRGAGSSYEQYF
V gene: TRBV5-8; CDR3 protein: CASSLVSRGEQYF
V gene: TRBV28; CDR3 protein: CASRGTIGLIYEQYF
V gene: TRBV28; CDR3 protein: CASSLSRWLFF
V gene: TRBV27; CDR3 protein: CASKGDSTDWEFF
V gene: TRBV2; CDR3 protein: CASRKGTRAYEQYF
V gene: TRBV12-3/TRBV12-4; CDR3 protein: CASSWGTGVGTIYF
V gene: TRBV20-1; CDR3 protein: CSALRAGKRTQYF
V gene: TRBV20-1; CDR3 protein: CSALNRGAASEQYF
V gene: TRBV29-1; CDR3 protein: CSVRYSRGTQYF
V gene: TRBV7-6; CDR3 protein: CASTHRDEQFF
V gene: TRBV10-3; CDR3 protein: CAISESPFRKRGGHEQFF
V gene: TRBV29-1; CDR3 protein: CSVRVQANSPLHF
V gene: TRBV7-3; CDR3 protein: CASSKLGNTGELVF
V gene: TRBV7-8; CDR3 protein: CASSLRLVWVDGKFDSNQPQHF
V gene: TRBV6-1; CDR3 protein: CASSTGGRGNQPQHF
V gene: TRBV12-3/TRBV12-4; CDR3 protein: CASTAQGQGDTEAFF
V gene: TRBV20-1; CDR3 protein: CSARDLGGTYNEQFF
V gene: TRBV5-8; CDR3 protein: CASSRKQGDLEQFF
V gene: TRBV7-2; CDR3 protein: CASSPTSGRARTGELFF
V gene: TRBV24-1; CDR3 protein: CATSDRRLAGDMRNEQFF
V gene: TRBV5-5; CDR3 protein: CARSSAGRDNSPLHF
V gene: TRBV5-1; CDR3 protein: CASSLAGSLAGPEQFF
V gene: TRBV19; CDR3 protein: CASSMAAIQETQYF
V gene: TRBV5-8; CDR3 protein: CASSYLAGALSTDTQYF
V gene: TRBV7-8; CDR3 protein: CASSYRSMTTDTQYF
V gene: TRBV20-1; CDR3 protein: CSARDRAYEQYF
V gene: TRBV4-1; CDR3 protein: CASSRGTSGGGYDEQFF
V gene: TRBV4-3; CDR3 protein: CASSQEVSQNQPQHF
V gene: TRBV12-3/TRBV12-4; CDR3 protein: CASNPFDGPSYEQYF
V gene: TRBV10-3; CDR3 protein: CAISDRAWEKLFF
V gene: TRBV4-1; CDR3 protein: CASSQIGGAHGYTF
V gene: TRBV20-1; CDR3 protein: CSAGGASGMSEQYF
V gene: TRBV6-2/TRBV6-3; CDR3 protein: CASSTTYEQYF